This record covers a single T cell receptor beta chain. The antigen is unknown. A read error may explain this, as a much larger clone is one base away. Given the absence of the conserved phenylalanine or tryptophan at the CDR3 end, a read error is likely. These data are taken from a study of regulatory T cells in long-lasting Graves disease. Regarding the study as a whole: Newly diagnosed patients had higher TCR diversity than persistent Graves' patients did. Authors noted too few samples as a limitation.

Time point indicated: newly diagnosed GD, antithyroid drugs for less than 3 months. PBMCs provided the RNA from which the TCR library was made. In building TCR beta libraries, iRepertoire HTBI primers were used together with Arm-PCR of CDR3 regions. Original processing notes: Throughout the samples, researchers identified roughly 59 TRBV and approximately 15 TRBJ segments. TCRdb independently ran MiXCR on the multiplex PCR reads; one entry per CDR3 protein. For this entry, the V and J calls and clone size follow TCRdb and not the study's own pipeline. The table lists roughly 520,000 distinct CDR3 sequences, around 12% of them singletons. Germline CDR1 is SGHRS and CDR2 is YFSETQ. Trimming took off 0 bases at V and 3 bases at J, with 14 bases between the two ends. The CDR3 runs to 16 residues. The same specimen was also included in a second study, on T cells in Graves' hyperthyroidism and ophthalmopathy. That study reports: It was considered stable Graves' hyperthyroidism when ophthalmopathy did not progress within 18 months.

This sequence was found in a woman in her twenties or thirties with Graves disease. The sequenced sample was peripheral blood mononuclear cells (PBMCs), obtained at new diagnosis, from a patient treated with antithyroid drugs. This chain links TRBV5-1 with TRBJ2-3; TRBD2 is a possible D gene (6 bases). The CDR3 DNA follows: TGCGCCAGCAGCTTGGAGGCTTTAGCGGCAACAGATACGCAGTATTCT. It encodes CASSLEALAATDTQYS.